This is a list of T cell receptor beta chains from one sample in a study of blood T cell repertoires in COVID-19. Assay: immunoSEQ multiplex PCR; the TCRdb copy retains only in-frame clones and omits some. The data show fewer than 500,000 clones, around 89% seen once. Sequenced material: peripheral blood. The receptors were sampled from a woman aged 25 to 39 with acute or convalescent COVID-19. The CDR3 runs from the conserved cysteine through the conserved F or W. Each record gives: D gene, J gene, clone size, V gene, CDR3 length, CDR3 DNA, CDR3 protein. D genes are given only for firm matches. Only part of the rows carry a size: once, few, many, or a class if the clone is expanded.

d_call: TRBD2; j_call: TRBJ2-7; clone_size: -; v_call: TRBV19; cdr3_length: 15; cdr3_nt: TGTGCCAGTAGTATGGATCTAGCGGGGGGGGACGAGCAGTACTTC; cdr3_aa: CASSMDLAGGDEQYF
d_call: -; j_call: TRBJ1-2; clone_size: -; v_call: TRBV18; cdr3_length: 14; cdr3_nt: TGTGCCAGCTCACCTGTCGGTATTCCGCGGGGCTACACCTTC; cdr3_aa: CASSPVGIPRGYTF
d_call: -; j_call: TRBJ1-5; clone_size: -; v_call: TRBV30; cdr3_length: 15; cdr3_nt: TGTGCCTCCCCTAGAAAGAGAGATAGCAATCAGCCCCAGCATTTT; cdr3_aa: CASPRKRDSNQPQHF
d_call: -; j_call: TRBJ1-1; clone_size: -; v_call: TRBV19; cdr3_length: 15; cdr3_nt: TGTGCCAGTAGTATAGTTCTAGGTGGGAGCACTGAAGCTTTCTTT; cdr3_aa: CASSIVLGGSTEAFF
d_call: -; j_call: TRBJ1-2; clone_size: -; v_call: TRBV12-5; cdr3_length: 14; cdr3_nt: TGTGCTAGTGGTTTGTCAGGGGCCAGCTATGGCTACACCTTC; cdr3_aa: CASGLSGASYGYTF
d_call: TRBD1; j_call: TRBJ1-2; clone_size: -; v_call: TRBV18; cdr3_length: 15; cdr3_nt: TGTGCCAGCTCACTTGGGACAGTCGTTTACTATGGCTACACCTTC; cdr3_aa: CASSLGTVVYYGYTF
d_call: -; j_call: TRBJ2-7; clone_size: once; v_call: TRBV14; cdr3_length: 14; cdr3_nt: TGTGCCAGCAGCCAAGATTGGTTAGTATCGGGGCAGTACTTC; cdr3_aa: CASSQDWLVSGQYF
d_call: TRBD1; j_call: TRBJ1-1; clone_size: -; v_call: TRBV2; cdr3_length: 15; cdr3_nt: TGTGCCAGCAGCACACCACAGGGGTCAAACACTGAAGCTTTCTTT; cdr3_aa: CASSTPQGSNTEAFF
d_call: -; j_call: TRBJ2-2; clone_size: -; v_call: TRBV20-1; cdr3_length: 11; cdr3_nt: TGCAGTGCCGTATTTCCCGGGGAGCTGTTTTTT; cdr3_aa: CSAVFPGELFF
d_call: TRBD1; j_call: TRBJ1-2; clone_size: -; v_call: TRBV27; cdr3_length: 15; cdr3_nt: TGTGCCAGCAGGCCCGGGACAGGGGATTTTTTGGGCTACACCTTC; cdr3_aa: CASRPGTGDFLGYTF
d_call: -; j_call: TRBJ2-7; clone_size: -; v_call: TRBV5-8; cdr3_length: 15; cdr3_nt: TGTGCCAGCAGCTACTCCGGGACTCGGGCCTACGAGCAGTACTTC; cdr3_aa: CASSYSGTRAYEQYF
d_call: -; j_call: TRBJ1-6; clone_size: -; v_call: TRBV5-1; cdr3_length: 17; cdr3_nt: TGCGCCAGCAGCCCAAGCGGGGGAAACTCCTATAATTCACCCCTCCACTTT; cdr3_aa: CASSPSGGNSYNSPLHF
d_call: TRBD1; j_call: TRBJ1-4; clone_size: -; v_call: TRBV2; cdr3_length: 14; cdr3_nt: TGTGCCAGCAGTGCCGGGACAGGTGGTCAAAAACTGTTTTTT; cdr3_aa: CASSAGTGGQKLFF
d_call: TRBD1; j_call: TRBJ2-1; clone_size: -; v_call: TRBV11-2; cdr3_length: 18; cdr3_nt: TGTGCCAGCAGCTTATTCGAAATTATGGCAGGGGGATACAATGAGCAGTTCTTC; cdr3_aa: CASSLFEIMAGGYNEQFF
d_call: TRBD1; j_call: TRBJ2-4; clone_size: -; v_call: TRBV5-4; cdr3_length: 14; cdr3_nt: TGTGCCAGCAGCTTGGCGGGACAGGGATACATTCAGTACTTC; cdr3_aa: CASSLAGQGYIQYF
d_call: -; j_call: TRBJ2-1; clone_size: -; v_call: TRBV4-2; cdr3_length: 17; cdr3_nt: TGTGCCAGCAGCCAACAACCTCGGGACACCTCCTACAATGAGCAGTTCTTC; cdr3_aa: CASSQQPRDTSYNEQFF